The rows below give T cell receptor beta chains drawn from one sample of a study of T cell repertoires in cytomegalovirus infection. One entry per CDR3 protein results from TCRdb running MiXCR on the reads. The sample lists hundreds of thousands of distinct CDR3 sequences, about a tenth occurring once. Material: PBMCs. The receptor set was obtained from a human donor in good health (CMV status not recorded). Some clones in this sample may be carry-over from other donors' samples. CDR3s include the opening cysteine and the closing phenylalanine or tryptophan. D genes are given only for firm matches. Clone size is stated in some rows and not others, as once, few, many or a class when expanded.

CDR3nt	CDR3aa	abundance	v_gene	d_gene	j_gene
TGCAGTGCTAGAGCCGGGACAGGGCACTATGGCTACACCTTC	CSARAGTGHYGYTF	many	TRBV20-1	TRBD1	TRBJ1-2
TGTGCCAGCAGCCGGGGACAGGGGGCCGAGGAGCCCCAGCATTTT	CASSRGQGAEEPQHF	many	TRBV7-9	TRBD1	TRBJ1-5
TGTGCCAGCAGTGGACGACAGGGGCTAGAGACCCAGTACTTC	CASSGRQGLETQYF	many	TRBV25-1	TRBD1	TRBJ2-5
TGTGCCAGCAGCTTAGTCGGAGGGGGCTTATTTCTGAACTATGGCTACACCTTC	CASSLVGGGLFLNYGYTF	many	TRBV7-2	TRBD1	TRBJ1-2
TGCAGTGCTATGGAGGGGGCGCTTGGGGTTACTGAAGCTTTCTTT	CSAMEGALGVTEAFF	many	TRBV20-1	TRBD1	TRBJ1-1
TGTGCCAGCAGCGGCGCGGACAGGGGCGGTCGGGACGAGCAGTACTTC	CASSGADRGGRDEQYF	many	TRBV28	TRBD1	TRBJ2-7
TGCAGTGCCAAAAGCCCAGAAATGAACACTGAAGCTTTCTTT	CSAKSPEMNTEAFF	many	TRBV20-1	NA	TRBJ1-1
TGTGCCAGCAGTACGACGGGTCAGCCCCAGCATTTT	CASSTTGQPQHF	many	TRBV6-5	NA	TRBJ1-5
TGTGCCAGCTCACCACCTAGCACAGATACGCAGTATTTT	CASSPPSTDTQYF	many	TRBV18	NA	TRBJ2-3
TGCAGTGCTAGATTACCGGGGGTGCGCAATCAGCCCCAGCATTTT	CSARLPGVRNQPQHF	NA	TRBV20-1	NA	TRBJ1-5
TGCAGTGCTAGCCCCCCCGGCGATACGCAGTATTTT	CSASPPGDTQYF	many	TRBV20-1	NA	TRBJ2-3
TGCAGCGCCGTCAGAGGTCGGAGTGAAAAACTGTTTTTT	CSAVRGRSEKLFF	many	TRBV20-1	NA	TRBJ1-4
TGTGCCAGCAGCTTCGGGACAGCCTATGGCTACACCTTC	CASSFGTAYGYTF	few	TRBV14	TRBD1	TRBJ1-2
TGTGCCAGAGTTATGAGGCCCAGGGAAAGTGAGGATTCACCCCTCCACTTT	CARVMRPRESEDSPLHF	many	TRBV27	NA	TRBJ1-6
TGTGCCATCAGTGAGTCGGGTAGCGGGGGATACGAGCAGTACTTC	CAISESGSGGYEQYF	NA	TRBV10-3	TRBD2	TRBJ2-7
TGTGCCAGCAGTTCGGGCCGCTCCGAGTTCTTC	CASSSGRSEFF	many	TRBV12-3/TRBV12-4	NA	TRBJ2-1
TGTGCCAGCAGCTCAAGGGCCCGTGAAGCTTTCTTT	CASSSRAREAFF	many	TRBV7-2	NA	TRBJ1-1
TGTGCCAGCAGGGACAGAACGGGACAGGGTCCTCAGCCCCAGCATTTT	CASRDRTGQGPQPQHF	many	TRBV2	TRBD1	TRBJ1-5
TGTGCCATCAGTGAGTCGGAAGGGGGGCCCTACGAGCAGTACTTC	CAISESEGGPYEQYF	many	TRBV10-3	NA	TRBJ2-7
TGTGCCAGCAGTCCGGGACAGGGAAAACAGACCCAGTACTTC	CASSPGQGKQTQYF	NA	TRBV7-2	TRBD1	TRBJ2-5
TGTGCCAGCAGGCAAACGGCGGGGGGCAGCTACAATGAGCAGTTCTTC	CASRQTAGGSYNEQFF	many	TRBV6-2/TRBV6-3	TRBD2	TRBJ2-1
TGTGCCAGCAGTTTAACTCGATACAATGAGCAGTTCTTC	CASSLTRYNEQFF	few	TRBV28	NA	TRBJ2-1
NA	CASSSSGTGADGYTF	many	TRBV28	NA	TRBJ1-2
TGTGCCAGCAGTGACCAGGGGGGCGAGACCCAGTACTTC	CASSDQGGETQYF	many	TRBV6-2/TRBV6-3	NA	TRBJ2-5
TGCAGTGCATGGGGACAGGGGGCGATCGGCTACACCTTC	CSAWGQGAIGYTF	many	TRBV20-1	TRBD1	TRBJ1-2
TGTGCCAGTAGTATTCCGCAGCCCGGTTCAAAAAACATTCAGTACTTC	CASSIPQPGSKNIQYF	NA	TRBV19	NA	TRBJ2-4
TGCAGCGGACGACAGGTAGGACCCAAAAACATTCAGTACTTC	CSGRQVGPKNIQYF	NA	TRBV29-1	NA	TRBJ2-4
TGTGCCAGCAGCTCAGGGGCTCCTAATGAAAAACTGTTTTTT	CASSSGAPNEKLFF	many	TRBV28	NA	TRBJ1-4
TGCAGTGCTAGAGATTCCGCGCGGACCACTGAAGCTTTCTTT	CSARDSARTTEAFF	NA	TRBV20-1	NA	TRBJ1-1
TGTGCCAGTCCCGCTGGACTAGCGGGGGTGATAGATACGCAGTATTTT	CASPAGLAGVIDTQYF	many	TRBV28	TRBD2	TRBJ2-3
TGCAGCGTTGAAGGGCCGGGGGGCAATGAGCAGTTCTTC	CSVEGPGGNEQFF	NA	TRBV29-1	TRBD2	TRBJ2-1
TGTGCCAGCAGCTCAAGGACTAGCGGGGGTCGAGAGACCCAGTACTTC	CASSSRTSGGRETQYF	many	TRBV7-2	TRBD2	TRBJ2-5
TGTGCCAGCATTCAGGAACGGGGGGCCATCGAGCAGTACTTC	CASIQERGAIEQYF	few	TRBV2	NA	TRBJ2-7
TGTGCCAGCAGGTCAGGTATCGACACTGAAGCTTTCTTT	CASRSGIDTEAFF	many	TRBV5-4	NA	TRBJ1-1
TGTGCCAGCAGTTACTCCGACTCCGGGGAGCTGTTTTTT	CASSYSDSGELFF	NA	TRBV6-6	NA	TRBJ2-2
TGTGCCAGCAGCTTGAAACTATCGCTAGCCAAAAACATTCAGTACTTC	CASSLKLSLAKNIQYF	NA	TRBV5-5	NA	TRBJ2-4
TGTGCCAGCAGTTTGACTAGCGGGGAATCCACAGATACGCAGTATTTT	CASSLTSGESTDTQYF	many	TRBV28	TRBD2	TRBJ2-3
TGCAGTGCTAGAGATCTTGGCAGCCCTCACTTT	CSARDLGSPHF	many	TRBV20-1	NA	TRBJ1-6
TGCGCCAGCAGCCAAGATTTAATCCGAACAGGGATACCAACCGATGGCTACACCTTC	CASSQDLIRTGIPTDGYTF	many	TRBV4-3	NA	TRBJ1-2
TGCAGTGCTAGAGTCCCTCAAGGAGACACTTATGGCTACACCTTC	CSARVPQGDTYGYTF	NA	TRBV20-1	NA	TRBJ1-2
TGTGCCTCGAACACAGGGGATAGCAATCAGCCCCAGCATTTT	CASNTGDSNQPQHF	medium-sized	TRBV10-3	TRBD1	TRBJ1-5
TGTGCCATCAGTGCAAGGGGGGCAGAAGCTTTCTTT	CAISARGAEAFF	NA	TRBV10-3	NA	TRBJ1-1
TGTGCCAGCAGCTTAGAGGTTCGGGGGGGCCCCCAAGAGACCCAGTACTTC	CASSLEVRGGPQETQYF	many	TRBV7-2	TRBD2	TRBJ2-5
TGTGCCAGCAGTTACTCGAACCATGAGCAGTTCTTC	CASSYSNHEQFF	many	TRBV6-5	NA	TRBJ2-1
TGTGCCAGCAGCATGAGCCGCAGGGACCGAGGACGAGCAGATACGCAGTATTTT	CASSMSRRDRGRADTQYF	few	TRBV5-6	NA	TRBJ2-3
TGCAGTGCTAGAGTGGGGGGAAGCACAGATACGCAGTATTTT	CSARVGGSTDTQYF	few	TRBV20-1	NA	TRBJ2-3
TGTGCCAGCAGCTCCTGGACAGGGGGCTCTGAAGCTTTCTTT	CASSSWTGGSEAFF	many	TRBV7-2	TRBD1	TRBJ1-1
TGTGCCAGCAGCCAGGCCAGCGGGGGGGCAGGAACGCAGTATTTT	CASSQASGGAGTQYF	many	TRBV6-2/TRBV6-3	TRBD2	TRBJ2-3
TGTGCCAGCAGCATAGCCGTTGCACAAACTGAAGCTTTCTTT	CASSIAVAQTEAFF	many	TRBV7-9	NA	TRBJ1-1
TGTGCCAGCAGTTTTTACAGGGTTGAAGGCGAGCAGTACTTC	CASSFYRVEGEQYF	many	TRBV6-6	NA	TRBJ2-7
TGTGCCAGCAGCCAAGATCAAGGGGGTATGAGAGAGCAGTACTTC	CASSQDQGGMREQYF	few	TRBV3-1	NA	TRBJ2-7
TGTGCCAGCAGCTTGGTCAGGGAACTCGGTGAGCAGTTCTTC	CASSLVRELGEQFF	many	TRBV5-6	NA	TRBJ2-1
TGCGCCAGCAGCTTGAAGACAGGGTGGACCGGGGAGCTGTTTTTT	CASSLKTGWTGELFF	NA	TRBV5-1	TRBD1	TRBJ2-2
TGTGCCAGCAGCCCTAGTCTTGGCAACACCGGGGAGCTGTTTTTT	CASSPSLGNTGELFF	few	TRBV7-3	NA	TRBJ2-2
TGTGCCAGCAGCTTAGGGGGACGTGGCGGGGGACCCCAAGAGACCCAGTACTTC	CASSLGGRGGGPQETQYF	many	TRBV7-3	TRBD2	TRBJ2-5
TGTGCCAGCAGCTCCCTGGGGACTGAAGCTTTCTTT	CASSSLGTEAFF	many	TRBV7-9	NA	TRBJ1-1
TGCAGCGTTGTAGTACTTAGCGGGGGGGCGAGAGAGACCCAGTACTTC	CSVVVLSGGARETQYF	many	TRBV29-1	TRBD2	TRBJ2-5
TGTGCCAGCAGTACGCTTGAGAGTAGCGGGGAGCTGTTTTTT	CASSTLESSGELFF	many	TRBV2	NA	TRBJ2-2